This T cell receptor (beta chain) was retrieved from a study of identical twins. Whole-study results and caveats: Analyses based on zero insertions could be partly confounded by invariant MAIT and iNKT cells. Within monozygotic twins, out-of-frame TCR alpha sharing was underestimated by the models.

A universal primer site was incorporated via template switching, and the cDNA contained unique molecular identifiers. TCRdb re-derived calls from the 5' RACE reads in MiXCR, one entry per CDR3 protein. The repertoire has about 240,000 distinct CDR3 sequences, over 9.5% of them found once; the top ten carry approximately 4%. About this clonotype: Antigen unknown.

These same records also appear under a second study, on yellow fever vaccine responses in identical twins.

The clonotype originates from a woman aged 18-30 years in good health. The material sequenced was memory (CD45RO+) T cells sorted from blood.

The CDR3 nucleotides are TGTGCCAGGAGCCTAGGGCTCATCGGCTACAATGAGCAGTTCTTC. Amino acids: CARSLGLIGYNEQFF. V usage is TRBV5-5 and J usage is TRBJ2-1; D uncertain. This CDR3 spans 15 amino acids. V lost 8 bases to trimming and J lost 3 bases, with 18 bases between them. Per the germline V gene, CDR1 is SGHKS and CDR2 is YYEKEE (reference sequence). The entire variable domain, with the rest obtained from reference TRBV5-5 and TRBJ2-1, is as follows: DAGVTQSPTHLIKTRGQQVTLRCSPISGHKSVSWYQQVLGQGPQFIFQYYEKEERGRGNFPDRFSARQFPNYSSELNVNALLLGDSALYLCARSLGLIGYNEQFFGPGTRLTVL.